These 14 T cell receptor beta chains were all obtained from the same sample, sequenced in a study of neurological immune-mediated disorders. TCRdb reanalysed the 5' RACE reads using MiXCR and keeps one entry per CDR3 protein. Of approximately 50,000 distinct CDR3 sequences in the sample, around 3.6% were seen once. Material: PBMCs. Every receptor here comes from a young man with multiple sclerosis.

In its sample, this clonotype was seen many times. V gene TRBV10-3 combines with J gene TRBJ2-7; TRBD1 is a possible D gene (6 bases). V was clipped by 3 bases and J by 4 bases, with 10 bases between them. The germline CDR1 and CDR2 sequences are ENHRY and SYGVKD. The CDR3 consists of 13 residues. CDR3 coding DNA: TGTGCCATCAGTGATGGGACACCGTACGAGCAGTACTTC. Translation: CAISDGTPYEQYF.

This clonotype was picked up many times. The gene calls are TRBV5-1 and TRBJ1-2; D gene ambiguous. The CDR3 totals 15 residues. Germline CDR1 and CDR2: SGHRS and YFSETQ. V was trimmed by 0 bases and J by 0 bases, leaving 9 bases between them. DNA for the CDR3: TGCGCCAGCAGCTTGGACCCCTCTGCTAACTATGGCTACACCTTC. Its protein product is CASSLDPSANYGYTF.

This chain joins TRBV6-4 and TRBJ1-2; 7 nucleotides align to TRBD1. Germline assignment: CDR1 MRHNA and CDR2 SNTAGT. V was clipped by 5 bases and J by 8 bases; unmatched bases: 17. The CDR3 has 16 residues. The CDR3 sequence is CASSREGQGDLAGYTF. The CDR3 DNA reads TGTGCCAGCAGTCGAGAGGGGCAGGGGGACCTGGCGGGCTACACCTTC.

This clonotype turned up a few times. The J gene is TRBJ2-5, the V gene TRBV9; TRBD2 agrees at 14 bases. Unmatched junction bases numbered 11, after V lost 2 bases and J lost 5 bases. CDR1 SGDLS and CDR2 YYNGEE come from the germline V gene. The CDR3 extends over 18 amino acids. CDR3 in amino acids: CASSVGLAGGTNPETQYF. CDR3 bases: TGTGCCAGCAGCGTTGGACTAGCGGGGGGTACAAATCCCGAGACCCAGTACTTC.

The table lists this clonotype with many counts. The chain recombines TRBV29-1 with TRBJ2-1, with 13 bases that match TRBD2. The CDR3 runs 18 residues. CDR1 is SQVTM and CDR2 is ANQGSEA in the germline V gene. V lost 4 bases to trimming and J lost 0 bases; unmatched junction nucleotides: 9. CDR3 DNA sequence: TGCAGCGTTGCGGGGACTAGCGGGAACCTGGACTCCTACAATGAGCAGTTCTTC. Translated: CSVAGTSGNLDSYNEQFF.

As to this clonotype: A much bigger clone sits one base away, suggesting this may be a read error. Here the CDR3 omits its conserved ending phenylalanine or tryptophan, so a read error is the likely source. V usage is TRBV6-1 and J usage is TRBJ2-2, with TRBD2 as a possible D gene (6 bases). The CDR3 is 14 amino acids. Looked up from germline, CDR1 is MNHNS and CDR2 is SASEGT. Trimming took 6 bases from V and 7 from J, leaving 15 bases between them. CDR3 sequence (DNA): TGTGCCAGCAGCGCTCTTAGGGAGGTCGGGGAGCTGTTTTAT. It encodes CASSALREVGELFY.

This clonotype appeared many times. The gene calls are TRBV7-6 and TRBJ2-2; perhaps D is TRBD1 or TRBD2 (10 bases each). Germline V CDR1 and CDR2: SGHVS, FNYEAQ. V lost 4 bases, J lost 6 bases, and 27 bases lay in between. CDR3 length: 19 amino acids. This CDR3 reads CASSWRDRGLASLSGELFF. The CDR3 nucleotides read TGTGCCAGCAGCTGGCGGGACAGGGGACTAGCGTCGTTGTCCGGGGAGCTGTTTTTT.

At least ten counts were recorded for this clonotype. V is TRBV29-1 and J is TRBJ1-2, with D perhaps TRBD1 (5 bases). The CDR3 has 12 amino acids. Germline V gene lookup returns CDR1 SQVTM and CDR2 ANQGSEA. Trimming pared 1 base from V and 4 bases from J, leaving 7 bases between. CDR3 in DNA: TGCAGCGTTGAAGGGGACGGCTATGGCTACACCTTC. Its translation is CSVEGDGYGYTF. The variable domain in full, with the rest retrieved from reference TRBV29-1 and TRBJ1-2, is SAVISQKPSRDICQRGTSLTIQCQVDSQVTMMFWYRQQPGQSLTLIATANQGSEATYESGFVIDKFPISRPNLTFSTLTVSNMSPEDSSIYLCSVEGDGYGYTFGSGTRLTVV.

As concerns this clonotype: This could be a read error, since a much larger clone is one nucleotide away. This chain joins TRBV20-1 and TRBJ2-3; a possible D gene is TRBD1 (5 bases). Germline-derived CDR1 and CDR2 are DFQATT and SNEGSKA (reference sequence). This CDR3 comprises 14 residues. The ends were cut back, 5 bases at V and 4 bases at J, with 16 bases in the middle. CDR3 bases: TGCAGTGCTCCGCTCCCAGGGAACCCAGATACGCAGTATTTT. As protein: CSAPLPGNPDTQYF.

There are many counts of this clonotype. The chain is built from TRBV7-9 and TRBJ2-1; 10 bases map to TRBD2. CDR3 length: 15 amino acids. The V gene end was trimmed by 3 bases and the J gene end by 8 bases; junction bases not matched to a gene: 7. CDR1 SEHNR and CDR2 FQNEAQ come from the germline V gene (reference sequence). The CDR3 DNA follows: TGTGCCAGCAGCTTGGTAACTAGCGGGGTCGATGAGCAGTTCTTC. This sequence encodes CASSLVTSGVDEQFF.

This clonotype was picked up many times. The chain uses TRBV29-1 and TRBJ2-5, with D unclear. The CDR3 is 12 amino acids. Germline V lookup: CDR1 SQVTM, CDR2 ANQGSEA. The ends were cut back, 3 bases at V and 5 bases at J, with 10 bases in the middle. In nucleotides, the CDR3 is TGCAGCGTTGACAGTGACGGGGAGACCCAGTACTTC. Translating gives CSVDSDGETQYF.

This clonotype turned up a few times. A much larger clone lies a single base off, so this may be a read error. It is likely a read error, because the conserved phenylalanine at the end of the CDR3 is missing. This chain connects TRBV15 to TRBJ1-2; D is undetermined. The CDR3 loop spans 15 amino acids. CDR1 and CDR2 (germline): LNHNV, YYDKDF (reference sequence). Deletions cut 3 bases from V and 5 bases from J, with 16 bases between. DNA of the CDR3: TGTGCCACCAGCAGGGGAGTTGGCGGAAAATATGGCTACACCTGC. Translation gives CATSRGVGGKYGYTC.

The sample holds many counts of this clonotype. This chain uses TRBV12-3 or TRBV12-4 with TRBJ2-7; TRBD2 aligns across 9 bases. The CDR3 is 14 amino acids. V was clipped by 1 base and J by 5 bases; unmatched bases: 3. CDR3 region: CASSLGTSADEQYF. Here the CDR3 DNA reads TGTGCCAGCAGTTTAGGGACTAGCGCCGACGAGCAGTACTTC.

In its sample, this clonotype was seen many times. The rearrangement uses TRBV5-1 and TRBJ2-6, with D unclear. This CDR3 has 15 residues. The germline V gene has CDR1 SGHRS and CDR2 YFSETQ. V was trimmed by 4 bases and J by 0 bases, leaving 8 bases between them. The CDR3 DNA follows: TGCGCCAGCAGCGTGGACCTCTCTGGGGCCAACGTCCTGACTTTC. Translated, it gives CASSVDLSGANVLTF.